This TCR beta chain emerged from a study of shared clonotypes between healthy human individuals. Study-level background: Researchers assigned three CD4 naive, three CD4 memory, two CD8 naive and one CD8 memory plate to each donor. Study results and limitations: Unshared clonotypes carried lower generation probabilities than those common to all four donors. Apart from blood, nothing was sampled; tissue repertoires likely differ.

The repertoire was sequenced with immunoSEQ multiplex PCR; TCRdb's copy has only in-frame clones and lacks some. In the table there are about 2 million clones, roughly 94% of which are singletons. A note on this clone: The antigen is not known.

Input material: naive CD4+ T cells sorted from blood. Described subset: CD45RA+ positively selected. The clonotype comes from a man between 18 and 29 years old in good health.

CDR3 in amino acids: CASSTSWAPSTEAFF. The CDR3 bases are TGTGCCAGCAGCACCAGTTGGGCCCCGAGCACTGAAGCTTTCTTT. The V call is TRBV5-6, the J call TRBJ1-1; D unclear. The CDR3 consists of 15 residues. Germline CDR1 and CDR2: SGHDT and YYEEEE. Trimming took 4 bases from V and 4 from J, leaving 17 bases between them.